These T cell receptor beta chains were read from a single sample in a study of identical twins. TCRdb re-called the 5' RACE reads through MiXCR, storing one row per CDR3 protein. Of about 240,000 distinct CDR3 sequences in the sample, about an eighth were seen once. These data also featured in a second study, about yellow fever vaccine responses in identical twins.

Sequenced material: memory (CD45RO+) T cells sorted from blood. The receptors here all came from a young woman in good health. CDR3s include the opening cysteine and the closing phenylalanine or tryptophan. The order of the fields is J gene, CDR3 length, clone size, D gene, V gene, CDR3 DNA, CDR3 protein. A D gene is named only where the DNA matches it firmly. Only some rows state a clone size, as once, few, many or a class for expanded clones.

j_call: TRBJ2-7
cdr3_length: 15
clone_size: many
d_call: NA
v_call: TRBV5-1
cdr3_nt: TGCGCCAGCAGCTTGGAAGGTTCTCGCCCCTACGAGCAGTACTTC
cdr3_aa: CASSLEGSRPYEQYF

j_call: TRBJ2-2
cdr3_length: 15
clone_size: few
d_call: NA
v_call: TRBV6-1
cdr3_nt: TGTGCCAGCAGGCACCGGGACACGAACACCGGGGAGCTGTTTTTT
cdr3_aa: CASRHRDTNTGELFF

j_call: TRBJ1-5
cdr3_length: 15
clone_size: few
d_call: NA
v_call: TRBV10-3
cdr3_nt: TGTGCCATCAGTGCCCGCGACAGTAGCAATCAGCCCCAGCATTTT
cdr3_aa: CAISARDSSNQPQHF

j_call: TRBJ2-5
cdr3_length: 14
clone_size: NA
d_call: NA
v_call: TRBV28
cdr3_nt: TGTGCCAGCAGTTTGTGGGGGAGAGGAGAGACCCAGTACTTC
cdr3_aa: CASSLWGRGETQYF

j_call: TRBJ2-5
cdr3_length: 15
clone_size: many
d_call: NA
v_call: TRBV7-9
cdr3_nt: TGTGCCAGCAGCGACTATAATACCCTCCAAGAGACCCAGTACTTC
cdr3_aa: CASSDYNTLQETQYF

j_call: TRBJ1-6
cdr3_length: 15
clone_size: few
d_call: TRBD1
v_call: TRBV7-2
cdr3_nt: TGTGCCAGCAGCGCCAGGACAGGGGCGAATTCACCCCTCCACTTT
cdr3_aa: CASSARTGANSPLHF

j_call: TRBJ2-1
cdr3_length: 15
clone_size: NA
d_call: NA
v_call: TRBV9
cdr3_nt: TGTGCCAGCAGCTATCTAACTGGGGCGGAGTATGAGCAGTTCTTC
cdr3_aa: CASSYLTGAEYEQFF

j_call: TRBJ2-1
cdr3_length: 12
clone_size: NA
d_call: NA
v_call: TRBV14
cdr3_nt: TGTGCCAGCAACCGGGCGGGTGGTGAGCAGTTCTTC
cdr3_aa: CASNRAGGEQFF

j_call: TRBJ2-2
cdr3_length: 15
clone_size: NA
d_call: NA
v_call: TRBV5-5
cdr3_nt: TGTGCCAGCACCCTAGCCGGGCGGTCCTCCGGGGAGCTGTTTTTT
cdr3_aa: CASTLAGRSSGELFF

j_call: TRBJ2-3
cdr3_length: 12
clone_size: many
d_call: NA
v_call: TRBV7-2
cdr3_nt: TGTGCCAGCAGACGATACACAGATACGCAGTATTTT
cdr3_aa: CASRRYTDTQYF

j_call: TRBJ2-7
cdr3_length: 16
clone_size: NA
d_call: TRBD2
v_call: TRBV6-5
cdr3_nt: TGTGCCAGCAGTTACTCGGGACTAGCGGGAGCTGGGGAGCAGTACTTC
cdr3_aa: CASSYSGLAGAGEQYF

j_call: TRBJ2-1
cdr3_length: 17
clone_size: NA
d_call: NA
v_call: TRBV2
cdr3_nt: TGTGCCAGCAGTAAAGTATTAGGGGGGAGCGCCTACAATGAGCAGTTCTTC
cdr3_aa: CASSKVLGGSAYNEQFF

j_call: TRBJ2-5
cdr3_length: 12
clone_size: NA
d_call: NA
v_call: TRBV19
cdr3_nt: TGTGCCAGTAGGAGGGACCGAGAGACCCAGTACTTC
cdr3_aa: CASRRDRETQYF

j_call: TRBJ1-5
cdr3_length: 15
clone_size: NA
d_call: TRBD1
v_call: TRBV19
cdr3_nt: TGTGCCAGTAGTCCCCGGACAGGGGGCAACCAGCCCCAGCATTTT
cdr3_aa: CASSPRTGGNQPQHF

j_call: TRBJ2-1
cdr3_length: 16
clone_size: few
d_call: NA
v_call: TRBV28
cdr3_nt: TGTGCCAGCAGTTTCGGGGCTTACGGCTGGGACAATGAGCAGTTCTTC
cdr3_aa: CASSFGAYGWDNEQFF

j_call: TRBJ2-5
cdr3_length: 15
clone_size: many
d_call: TRBD2
v_call: TRBV20-1
cdr3_nt: TGCAGTGCTAGAGATCTAACTAGCGTATCGGAGACCCAGTACTTC
cdr3_aa: CSARDLTSVSETQYF

j_call: TRBJ2-1
cdr3_length: 15
clone_size: NA
d_call: NA
v_call: TRBV24-1
cdr3_nt: TGTGCCACCAGTGATTCCGGCAGGATGTACAATGAGCAGTTCTTC
cdr3_aa: CATSDSGRMYNEQFF

j_call: TRBJ2-4
cdr3_length: 13
clone_size: many
d_call: NA
v_call: TRBV5-1
cdr3_nt: TGCGCCAGCAGCTTCACAGGCCAAAACATTCAGTACTTC
cdr3_aa: CASSFTGQNIQYF

j_call: TRBJ2-5
cdr3_length: 14
clone_size: NA
d_call: TRBD2
v_call: TRBV5-1
cdr3_nt: TGCGCCAGCAGCTCCACGGGGGGGCCGGGGACCCAGTACTTC
cdr3_aa: CASSSTGGPGTQYF

j_call: TRBJ2-7
cdr3_length: 14
clone_size: NA
d_call: NA
v_call: TRBV10-3
cdr3_nt: TGTGCCACTCTATCAGCGGCGTCGTCTATCGGGCAGTACTTC
cdr3_aa: CATLSAASSIGQYF

j_call: TRBJ2-1
cdr3_length: 13
clone_size: many
d_call: NA
v_call: TRBV29-1
cdr3_nt: TGCAGCGTCTCTCGCTTCACCTACAATGAGCAGTTCTTC
cdr3_aa: CSVSRFTYNEQFF

j_call: TRBJ2-2
cdr3_length: 15
clone_size: few
d_call: TRBD2
v_call: TRBV5-1
cdr3_nt: TGCGCCAGCAGCTTGACAGCGGGGGTGCACCGGGAGCTGTTTTTT
cdr3_aa: CASSLTAGVHRELFF

j_call: TRBJ1-2
cdr3_length: 14
clone_size: few
d_call: TRBD1
v_call: TRBV20-1
cdr3_nt: TGCAGTGCTAGAGAGCGGCAGGGGGTCGGTGGCTACACCTTC
cdr3_aa: CSARERQGVGGYTF

j_call: TRBJ2-7
cdr3_length: 13
clone_size: NA
d_call: TRBD1
v_call: TRBV4-3
cdr3_nt: TGCGCCAGCAGCAAAAACAGGGGGTACGAGCAGTACTTC
cdr3_aa: CASSKNRGYEQYF

j_call: TRBJ2-1
cdr3_length: 13
clone_size: NA
d_call: NA
v_call: TRBV2
cdr3_nt: TGTGCCAGCAGCGGGGACGGAACCTTCCTTTGGTTCTTC
cdr3_aa: CASSGDGTFLWFF

j_call: TRBJ2-6
cdr3_length: 15
clone_size: few
d_call: NA
v_call: TRBV11-3
cdr3_nt: TGTGCCAGCAGCTTTTCTAGCTCTGGGGCCAACGTCCTGACTTTC
cdr3_aa: CASSFSSSGANVLTF

j_call: TRBJ2-4
cdr3_length: 12
clone_size: many
d_call: NA
v_call: TRBV12-3/TRBV12-4
cdr3_nt: TGTGCCAGCAGTTCGTATGCCTTAATTCAGTACTTC
cdr3_aa: CASSSYALIQYF

j_call: TRBJ2-3
cdr3_length: 17
clone_size: NA
d_call: NA
v_call: TRBV6-2/TRBV6-3
cdr3_nt: TGTGCCAGCAGTTACAGAGGGAGAGACCCAACCACAGATACGCAGTATTTT
cdr3_aa: CASSYRGRDPTTDTQYF

j_call: TRBJ2-2
cdr3_length: 17
clone_size: NA
d_call: TRBD2
v_call: TRBV7-2
cdr3_nt: TGTGCCAGCAGCTTGCGCCCGACTAGCGGGAGGGCCGGGGAGCTGTTTTTT
cdr3_aa: CASSLRPTSGRAGELFF

j_call: TRBJ2-7
cdr3_length: 12
clone_size: few
d_call: TRBD1
v_call: TRBV10-3
cdr3_nt: TGTGCCATCAGCGCGGACAGGGAGTGGCAGTACTTC
cdr3_aa: CAISADREWQYF

j_call: TRBJ2-2
cdr3_length: 15
clone_size: NA
d_call: TRBD1
v_call: TRBV19
cdr3_nt: TGTGCCAGTATTTGGGGACAGGGTAACACCGGGGAGCTGTTTTTT
cdr3_aa: CASIWGQGNTGELFF

j_call: TRBJ2-2
cdr3_length: 17
clone_size: NA
d_call: TRBD1
v_call: TRBV4-1
cdr3_nt: TGCGCCAGCGATGGGCCACAGGGGGCGCGGTCGGACGGGGAGCTGTTTTTT
cdr3_aa: CASDGPQGARSDGELFF

j_call: TRBJ2-2
cdr3_length: 12
clone_size: many
d_call: NA
v_call: TRBV20-1
cdr3_nt: TGCAGTGCTAGTATGGGCCCCGGGGAGCTGTTTTTT
cdr3_aa: CSASMGPGELFF

j_call: TRBJ2-5
cdr3_length: 15
clone_size: few
d_call: NA
v_call: TRBV4-3
cdr3_nt: TGCGCCAGCAGCCAGACTGACGGGCGTTTCGAGACCCAGTACTTC
cdr3_aa: CASSQTDGRFETQYF

j_call: TRBJ2-2
cdr3_length: 14
clone_size: many
d_call: NA
v_call: TRBV27
cdr3_nt: TGTGCCAGCAGTTTTATGGAGAACACCGGGGAGCTGTTTTTT
cdr3_aa: CASSFMENTGELFF

j_call: TRBJ1-1
cdr3_length: 13
clone_size: NA
d_call: TRBD1
v_call: TRBV20-1
cdr3_nt: TGCAGTGCGAGGCCCACAGGGGAGAACAGAGCTTTCTTT
cdr3_aa: CSARPTGENRAFF

j_call: TRBJ2-5
cdr3_length: 14
clone_size: few
d_call: NA
v_call: TRBV18
cdr3_nt: TGTGCCAGCTCACCACCGACCGGAAAAGAGACCCAGTACTTC
cdr3_aa: CASSPPTGKETQYF